This record covers a single T cell receptor beta chain. Its cognate antigen is unknown. This specimen belongs to a study of metastatic and nonmetastatic thyroid tumors. Study information: Across peripheral blood and tumor or nodule tissue samples taken from malignant and benign thyroid patients, the repertoires were compared with one another. Notes on the study in general: Reportedly, malignant thyroid tumors had significantly higher TCR beta diversity than benign nodules, in blood and tumor.

Trimming cost V 1 base and J 1 base; bases outside gene matches: 2. The CDR3 runs to 16 residues. Germline CDR1 is SGHRS and CDR2 is YFSETQ. Using MiXCR, TCRdb re-called clones from the PCR reads. Seen here are approximately 41,000 clones, approximately 28% observed once, and the top ten hold 9.9%. Treatment of any kind had been given to no patient before thyroid surgery. The chain combines TRBV5-1 with TRBJ2-2; TRBD2 aligns across 9 bases. What was sequenced was blood. The source of this sequence is a male donor with papillary thyroid cancer or a benign thyroid nodule (not recorded which). Some clones in this sample may be carry-over from other donors' samples. CDR3 in amino acids: CASSLIAGENTGELFF. CDR3 coding DNA: TGCGCCAGCAGCTTGATAGCGGGAGAGAACACCGGGGAGCTGTTTTTT.